The 20 T cell receptor beta chains reported below all come from one sample, sequenced in a study of T cell repertoires in cytomegalovirus infection. MiXCR, run by TCRdb on the reads, gives a single entry per CDR3 protein. This sample has 370,000 or so distinct CDR3 sequences; about 32% occur once, and the top ten carry around an eighth. These receptors have no known antigen. Material: cultured PBMCs, obtained from culture after CMV antigen stimulation. These receptors were collected from a human donor in good health (CMV status not recorded). Some clones in this sample may be carry-over from other donors' samples.

The CDR3 loop is CASSLALGNAEAFF. CDR3 nucleotides: TGTGCCAGCAGCTTAGCCCTGGGAAACGCTGAAGCTTTCTTT. The rearrangement uses TRBV11-1 and TRBJ1-1; D gene ambiguous. V lost 0 bases to trimming and J lost 6 bases, with 11 bases between them. The CDR3 has 14 amino acids. Germline V gene sequence: CDR1 SGHAT, CDR2 FQDESV (reference sequence).

This chain connects TRBV6-6 to TRBJ2-4; 8 nucleotides match TRBD2. CDR1 is MNHNY and CDR2 is SVGAGI in the germline V gene (reference sequence). The CDR3 has 19 residues. J gave up 0 bases and V 4 bases, and 14 bases lay outside the gene matches. Written as DNA, the CDR3 is TGTGCCAGCAGTTCCCACCTAGCGGGTCCACCATTAGCCAAAAACATTCAGTACTTC. Protein sequence: CASSSHLAGPPLAKNIQYF.

The V and J genes are TRBV7-2 and TRBJ2-5; 12 bases line up with TRBD1. The J segment lost 5 bases and the V segment lost 5 bases, leaving 6 bases of the junction unmatched. This CDR3 contains 15 residues. Germline V lookup: CDR1 SGHTA, CDR2 FQGNSA. For the CDR3, the DNA is TGTGCCAGCAGCAGGGACAGGGGGCTTTGGGAGACCCAGTACTTC. This sequence encodes CASSRDRGLWETQYF.

This clonotype has only a few counts. The V call is TRBV6-5, the J call TRBJ2-7; no definite D call. Trimming pared 0 bases from V and 4 bases from J, leaving 10 bases between. This CDR3 contains 14 residues. Looked up from germline, CDR1 is MNHEY and CDR2 is SVGAGI. Here the CDR3 reads CASSYSGPPYEQYF. In nucleotides, the CDR3 is TGTGCCAGCAGTTACTCTGGACCTCCTTACGAGCAGTACTTC.

This rearrangement joins TRBV19 to TRBJ2-2; D unclear. Trimming removed 8 bases at V and 0 bases at J, with 7 bases between. This CDR3 is 13 amino acids long. Germline V gives CDR1 LNHDA, CDR2 SQIVND (reference sequence). For the CDR3, the DNA is TGTGCCAGTGGATCCTCGAACACCGGGGAGCTGTTTTTT. Protein product: CASGSSNTGELFF. The whole variable domain, filled in from reference TRBV19 and TRBJ2-2, reads DGGITQSPKYLFRKEGQNVTLSCEQNLNHDAMYWYRQDPGQGLRLIYYSQIVNDFQKGDIAEGYSVSREKKESFPLTVTSAQKNPTAFYLCASGSSNTGELFFGEGSRLTVL.

The rearrangement joins TRBV19 to TRBJ2-1, with TRBD1 matching over 10 bases. The CDR3 is made up of 16 amino acids. Germline loops: CDR1 LNHDA, CDR2 SQIVND (reference sequence). V lost 5 bases and J lost 7; bases outside the gene matches: 11. In DNA form, the CDR3 reads TGTGCCAGTAGTGTGCTCGACAGGGGGCTTAAGAATGAGCAGTTCTTC. This sequence encodes CASSVLDRGLKNEQFF.

The CDR3 region is CASSERARVNGELFF. The DNA of the CDR3 is TGTGCCAGCAGTGAACGGGCCAGGGTGAACGGGGAGCTGTTTTTT. The chain links TRBV6-1 to TRBJ2-2, with D possibly being TRBD1 (5 bases). Trimming shortened V by 2 bases and J by 7 bases, and 14 bases separated the two germline ends. CDR3 size: 15 residues. Per germline, CDR1 MNHNS and CDR2 SASEGT.

The rearrangement uses TRBV2 and TRBJ2-1; 9 positions agree with TRBD1. The trim removed 4 bases at V and 7 bases at J, leaving 2 bases unmatched. Germline CDR1 is SNHLY and CDR2 is FYNNEI. The CDR3 totals 13 residues. DNA of the CDR3: TGTGCCAGCAGTGTGACAGGGGGAAATGAGCAGTTCTTC. Translation: CASSVTGGNEQFF.

This clonotype was counted between two and nine times. V is TRBV27 and J is TRBJ1-1; D gene ambiguous. Trimming took 6 bases from V and 2 from J, leaving 16 bases between them. From germline, CDR1 is MNHEY and CDR2 SMNVEV (reference sequence). The CDR3 extends over 15 amino acids. For the CDR3, the DNA is TGTGCCAGCAGCCGATCAACGACACTTAACACTGAAGCTTTCTTT. Encoded protein: CASSRSTTLNTEAFF.

V usage is TRBV7-6 and J usage is TRBJ1-5; D ambiguous. This CDR3 has 15 residues. The V end was cut by 1 base, the J end by 5 bases, with 12 bases between. Germline V lookup: CDR1 SGHVS, CDR2 FNYEAQ. In DNA, the CDR3 is TGTGCCAGCAGCTTAGGCGGACTAGGCCATCAGCCCCAGCATTTT. Protein sequence: CASSLGGLGHQPQHF.

V usage is TRBV27 and J usage is TRBJ1-1; D gene uncertain. V lost 6 bases and J 0 bases, leaving 5 bases between the germline ends. This CDR3 is 12 amino acids long. The germline V gene has CDR1 MNHEY and CDR2 SMNVEV (reference sequence). CDR3 amino acids: CASRHMNTEAFF. DNA for the CDR3: TGTGCCAGCAGACACATGAACACTGAAGCTTTCTTT.

This chain connects TRBV29-1 to TRBJ2-3; 9 nucleotides line up with TRBD1. CDR1 and CDR2 from the germline V gene are SQVTM and ANQGSEA. With 5 bases clipped from V and 6 bases from J, the junction kept 6 bases outside the gene matches. CDR3 length: 13 amino acids. CDR3 nucleotide sequence: TGCAGCGTTTCCCGGACAGGGGTGGATACGCAGTATTTT. Amino acid sequence: CSVSRTGVDTQYF.

This clonotype was counted between two and nine times. V gene TRBV7-2 combines with J gene TRBJ2-2; 9 nucleotides match TRBD1. Looked up from germline, CDR1 is SGHTA and CDR2 is FQGNSA. After removal of 4 bases from V and 4 bases from J, the junction contained 4 bases not matched to a gene. This CDR3 is 15 amino acids long. The CDR3 sequence is CASSSGQGRTGELFF. The CDR3 bases are TGTGCCAGCAGCTCAGGACAGGGGCGCACCGGGGAGCTGTTTTTT.

This sequence joins TRBV4-1 and TRBJ1-2; tentatively, D is TRBD1 (5 bases). This CDR3 spans 16 amino acids. The germline V gene has CDR1 MGHRA and CDR2 YSYEKL. Deletions cut 3 bases from V and 1 base from J, with 15 bases between. This chain's CDR3 is CASSQKTRDLNYGYTF. The CDR3 bases are TGCGCCAGCAGCCAGAAGACCCGGGACCTTAACTATGGCTACACCTTC.

This clonotype was recorded at least ten times. The chain carries TRBV6-2 or TRBV6-3 and TRBJ2-7, with TRBD2 as a possible D gene (7 bases). CDR1 MNHEY and CDR2 SVGEGT come from the germline V gene. The V end lost 2 bases, the J end lost 6 bases, and 17 bases lay between the germline ends. This CDR3 spans 15 amino acids. CDR3 nucleotide sequence: TGTGCCAGCAGTTACGTAAACGGGGGGCTGGTCGAGCAGTACGTC. Translating gives CASSYVNGGLVEQYV.

In regard to this clonotype: One base away lies a much larger clone, so this may be a sequencing read error. CDR3 in DNA: TGTGCCAGCAGTTACGACACCGGGGAGCTGTTTTTT. Protein product: CASSYDTGELFF. The chain joins TRBV6-2 or TRBV6-3 to TRBJ2-2; no firm D call. V lost 2 bases, J lost 3 bases, and 1 base lay in between. The CDR3 covers 12 residues. Germline V lookup: CDR1 MNHEY, CDR2 SVGEGT.

The chain uses TRBV24-1 and TRBJ2-4, with a tentative D call TRBD2 (6 bases). Looked up from germline, CDR1 is KGHDR and CDR2 is SFDVKD. The CDR3 is 12 residues long. Trimming shortened V by 11 bases and J by 10 bases, and 17 bases separated the two germline ends. The CDR3: CASRTPGDIQYF. CDR3 sequence (DNA): TGTGCCAGCAGAACACCGGGGGATATTCAGTACTTC.

This clonotype has only a few counts. The rearrangement uses TRBV7-2 and TRBJ2-1; TRBD2 matches at 12 bases. The trim removed 5 bases at V and 15 bases at J, leaving 14 bases unmatched. Germline CDR1 is SGHTA and CDR2 is FQGNSA. The CDR3 is 15 amino acids. The chain's CDR3 is CASSPGLAGGAGVFF. The CDR3 DNA sequence: TGTGCCAGCAGCCCCGGCCTAGCGGGAGGGGCGGGAGTGTTCTTC.

J is TRBJ2-6 and V is TRBV6-4, with no clear D. Looked up from germline, CDR1 is MRHNA and CDR2 is SNTAGT. V shed 0 bases and J shed 9 bases, with 12 bases lying between them. The CDR3 is made up of 15 amino acids. The CDR3 reads CASSDSSSSGNVLTF. The CDR3 DNA reads as TGTGCCAGCAGTGACTCGAGCTCTAGTGGCAACGTCCTGACTTTC.

This clonotype was found many times. V is TRBV7-7 and J is TRBJ2-1; 12 bases are a match to TRBD2. Germline CDR1 SSHAT, CDR2 FNYEAQ (reference sequence). The CDR3 is 15 amino acids. Losses at the gene ends were 5 bases for V and 8 bases for J; bases not matched to a gene: 7. CDR3 DNA: TGTGCCAGCAGCGAGCGGACTAGCGGGACGTATGAGCAGTTCTTC. Protein product: CASSERTSGTYEQFF. The full variable domain, its missing parts supplied by reference TRBV7-7 and TRBJ2-1, is GAGVSQSPRYKVTKRGQDVTLRCDPISSHATLYWYQQALGQGPEFLTYFNYEAQPDKSGLPSDRFSAERPEGSISTLTIQRTEQRDSAMYRCASSERTSGTYEQFFGPGTRLTVL.